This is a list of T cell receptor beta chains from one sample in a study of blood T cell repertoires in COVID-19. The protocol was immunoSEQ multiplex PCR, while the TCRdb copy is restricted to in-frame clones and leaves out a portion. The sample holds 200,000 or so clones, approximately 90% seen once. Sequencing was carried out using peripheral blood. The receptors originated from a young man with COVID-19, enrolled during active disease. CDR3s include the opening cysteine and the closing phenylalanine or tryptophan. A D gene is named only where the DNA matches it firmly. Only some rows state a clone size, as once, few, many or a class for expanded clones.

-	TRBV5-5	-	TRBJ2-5	CASSLGQIQETQYF	TGTGCCAGCAGCTTGGGACAGATACAAGAGACCCAGTACTTC
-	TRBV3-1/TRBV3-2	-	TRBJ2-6	CASSHALPLSGANVLTF	TGTGCCAGCAGCCACGCGCTTCCCCTCTCTGGGGCCAACGTCCTGACTTTC
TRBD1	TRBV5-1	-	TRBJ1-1	CASSIMTGMNTEAFF	TGCGCCAGCAGCATAATGACAGGGATGAACACTGAAGCTTTCTTT
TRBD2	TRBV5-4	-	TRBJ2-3	CASNRGGGSTDTQYF	TGTGCCAGCAACCGCGGGGGGGGCTCCACAGATACGCAGTATTTT
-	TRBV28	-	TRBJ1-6	CASSFYSRSSYNSPLHF	TGTGCCAGCAGTTTTTACAGCCGAAGCTCCTATAATTCACCCCTCCACTTT
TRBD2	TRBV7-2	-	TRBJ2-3	CASSLASTSGQGTDTQYF	TGTGCCAGCAGCTTAGCGAGTACTAGCGGTCAGGGGACAGATACGCAGTATTTT
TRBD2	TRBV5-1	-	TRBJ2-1	CASRARLAGGPGNEQFF	TGCGCCAGCAGGGCTCGCCTAGCGGGGGGGCCAGGGAATGAGCAGTTCTTC
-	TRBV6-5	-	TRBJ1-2	CASSLEGLNYGYTF	TGTGCCAGCAGTCTCGAGGGTTTAAACTATGGCTACACCTTC
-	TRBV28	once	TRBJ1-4	CASSSSGDTNEKLFF	TGTGCCAGCAGCTCATCGGGGGATACTAATGAAAAACTGTTTTTT
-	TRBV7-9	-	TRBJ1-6	CASSFTGYGSPLHF	TGTGCCAGCAGCTTCACAGGGTATGGTTCACCCCTCCACTTT
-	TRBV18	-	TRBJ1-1	CASSPPAQGPTEAFF	TGTGCCAGCTCACCACCCGCGCAGGGCCCCACTGAAGCTTTCTTT
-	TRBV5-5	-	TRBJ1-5	CASGTRGESNQPQHF	TGTGCCAGCGGGACTAGGGGGGAAAGCAATCAGCCCCAGCATTTT
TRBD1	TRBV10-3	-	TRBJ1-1	CAIKTPQGVSNTEAFF	TGTGCCATCAAGACACCACAGGGGGTCTCGAACACTGAAGCTTTCTTT
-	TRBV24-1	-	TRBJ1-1	CATSDSVATEAFF	TGTGCCACCAGTGACTCCGTAGCGACTGAAGCTTTCTTT
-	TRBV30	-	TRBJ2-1	CAWSVGDLDEQFF	TGTGCCTGGAGTGTAGGAGATTTGGATGAGCAGTTCTTC
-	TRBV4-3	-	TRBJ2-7	CASSQEPGAYEQYF	TGCGCCAGCAGCCAAGAGCCAGGCGCCTACGAGCAGTACTTC
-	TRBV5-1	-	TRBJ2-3	CASSPGHTGTDTQYF	TGCGCCAGCAGCCCAGGACATACAGGCACAGATACGCAGTATTTT
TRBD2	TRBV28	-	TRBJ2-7	CASSLSGGEIYEQYF	TGTGCCAGCAGCCTATCCGGGGGGGAGATCTACGAGCAGTACTTC
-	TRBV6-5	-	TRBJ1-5	CASSPLQGDNQPQHF	TGTGCCAGCAGTCCACTACAGGGAGACAATCAGCCCCAGCATTTT
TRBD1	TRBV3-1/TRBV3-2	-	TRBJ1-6	CASSPPDRGRSPLHF	TGTGCCAGCAGCCCTCCGGACAGGGGCCGTTCACCCCTCCACTTT
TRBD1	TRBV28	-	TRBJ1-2	CASSLLGQVNYGYTF	TGTGCCAGCAGTCTTCTTGGACAGGTTAACTATGGCTACACCTTC
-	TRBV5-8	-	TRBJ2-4	CASSSRTGGDIQYF	TGTGCCAGCAGCTCGCGTACAGGGGGGGACATTCAGTACTTC
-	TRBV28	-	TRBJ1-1	CASSPLGREVEAFF	TGTGCCAGCAGTCCCCTCGGCAGGGAGGTTGAAGCTTTCTTT
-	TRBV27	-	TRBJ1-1	CASSLRGTEAFF	TGTGCCAGCAGTTTAAGGGGCACTGAAGCTTTCTTT
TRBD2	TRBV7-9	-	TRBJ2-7	CASSFLAGAYEQYF	TGTGCCAGCAGCTTTCTAGCGGGAGCCTACGAGCAGTACTTC
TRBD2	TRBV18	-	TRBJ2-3	CASSGLAELTDTQYF	TGTGCCAGTTCTGGACTAGCGGAGCTCACAGATACGCAGTATTTT
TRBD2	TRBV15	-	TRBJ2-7	CATSRDKSSGYEQYF	TGTGCCACCAGCAGAGATAAGTCTAGCGGCTACGAGCAGTACTTC
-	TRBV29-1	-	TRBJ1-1	CSVTPGGLGEAFF	TGCAGCGTCACCCCCGGGGGTTTGGGTGAAGCTTTCTTT
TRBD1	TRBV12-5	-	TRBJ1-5	CASGLAIQGISNQPQHF	TGTGCTAGTGGTTTGGCGATACAGGGGATTAGCAATCAGCCCCAGCATTTT
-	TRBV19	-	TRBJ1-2	CASSGGATRLNYGYTF	TGTGCCAGTAGTGGGGGGGCGACCCGACTAAACTATGGCTACACCTTC
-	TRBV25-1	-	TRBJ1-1	CASSLGSTEAFF	TGTGCCAGCAGCCTTGGTAGCACTGAAGCTTTCTTT
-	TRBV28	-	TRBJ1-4	CASSSGAGEEKLFF	TGTGCCAGCAGTTCGGGTGCAGGGGAAGAAAAACTGTTTTTT
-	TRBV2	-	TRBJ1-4	CASSPTGKAEKLFF	TGTGCCAGCAGCCCTACAGGGAAAGCCGAAAAACTGTTTTTT
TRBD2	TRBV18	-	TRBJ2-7	CASSSGLAGYEQYF	TGTGCCAGCTCGTCGGGACTAGCGGGATACGAGCAGTACTTC
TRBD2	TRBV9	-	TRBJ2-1	CASSVVRLAGSYNEQFF	TGTGCCAGCAGCGTAGTCAGACTAGCGGGATCTTACAATGAGCAGTTCTTC
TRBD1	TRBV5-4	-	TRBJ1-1	CASSRQGATNTEAFF	TGTGCCAGCAGCCGACAGGGGGCAACGAACACTGAAGCTTTCTTT
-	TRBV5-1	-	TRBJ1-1	CASSLRVQNTEAFF	TGCGCCAGCAGCTTGCGGGTTCAGAACACTGAAGCTTTCTTT
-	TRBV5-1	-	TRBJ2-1	CASSLDSSYNEQFF	TGCGCCAGCAGCTTGGACAGCTCCTACAATGAGCAGTTCTTC
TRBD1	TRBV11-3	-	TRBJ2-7	CASSSGTGGGYEQYF	TGTGCCAGCAGCTCCGGGACAGGGGGCGGCTACGAGCAGTACTTC
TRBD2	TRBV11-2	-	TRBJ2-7	CASSLDASGANSYEQYF	TGTGCCAGCAGCTTAGATGCAAGCGGGGCGAACTCCTACGAGCAGTACTTC
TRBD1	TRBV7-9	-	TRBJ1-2	CASSLGYRGLDYGYTF	TGTGCCAGCAGCTTAGGGTACAGGGGGCTGGACTATGGCTACACCTTC
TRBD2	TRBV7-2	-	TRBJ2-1	CASSLARGDNEQFF	TGTGCCAGCAGCTTAGCGCGGGGGGACAATGAGCAGTTCTTC
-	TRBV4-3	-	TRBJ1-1	CASSQESQENTEAFF	TGCGCCAGCAGCCAAGAGAGTCAGGAGAACACTGAAGCTTTCTTT
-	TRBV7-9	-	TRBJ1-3	CASSLAGGRSGNTIYF	TGTGCCAGCAGCTTGGCCGGGGGACGATCTGGAAACACCATATATTTT
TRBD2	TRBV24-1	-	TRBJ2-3	CATSAAHITSGPWGDTQYF	TGTGCCACCAGTGCCGCCCACATTACTAGCGGTCCTTGGGGAGATACGCAGTATTTT
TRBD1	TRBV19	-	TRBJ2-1	CASSTPGQGRGEQFF	TGTGCCAGTAGTACGCCGGGACAGGGTCGGGGTGAGCAGTTCTTC
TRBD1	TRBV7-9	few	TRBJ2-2	CASSFGGTGGNTGELFF	TGTGCCAGCAGCTTCGGCGGGACAGGGGGGAACACCGGGGAGCTGTTTTTT
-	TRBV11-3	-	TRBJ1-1	CASSYRGGMTEAFF	TGTGCCAGCAGCTATAGGGGCGGAATGACTGAAGCTTTCTTT
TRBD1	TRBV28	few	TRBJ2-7	CASRSGTGLYEQYF	TGTGCCAGCAGATCCGGGACAGGCCTCTACGAGCAGTACTTC
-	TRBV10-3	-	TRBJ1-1	CAISPHANTEAFF	TGTGCCATCAGCCCACACGCTAACACTGAAGCTTTCTTT
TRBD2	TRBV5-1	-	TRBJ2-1	CASSSGLAGYNEQFF	TGCGCCAGCAGCTCCGGACTAGCGGGCTACAATGAGCAGTTCTTC
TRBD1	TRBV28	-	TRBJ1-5	CASIIDRGGNQPQHF	TGTGCCAGCATCATCGACAGGGGTGGCAATCAGCCCCAGCATTTT
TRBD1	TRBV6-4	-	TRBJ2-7	CASIRQGEGYYEQYF	TGTGCCAGCATCAGACAGGGGGAGGGTTACTACGAGCAGTACTTC
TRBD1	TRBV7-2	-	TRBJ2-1	CASSPRDRGEQFF	TGTGCCAGCAGTCCCCGGGACAGGGGTGAGCAGTTCTTC
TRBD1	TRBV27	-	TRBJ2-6	CASSISRGLSGAGANVLTF	TGTGCCAGCAGTATTTCCAGGGGGCTATCTGGCGCTGGGGCCAACGTCCTGACTTTC
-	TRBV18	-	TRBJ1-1	CASSPRGLNTEAFF	TGTGCCAGCTCACCAAGAGGCTTGAACACTGAAGCTTTCTTT
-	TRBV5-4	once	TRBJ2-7	CASSLGQGYTYEQYF	TGTGCCAGCAGCTTGGGTCAGGGTTATACCTACGAGCAGTACTTC